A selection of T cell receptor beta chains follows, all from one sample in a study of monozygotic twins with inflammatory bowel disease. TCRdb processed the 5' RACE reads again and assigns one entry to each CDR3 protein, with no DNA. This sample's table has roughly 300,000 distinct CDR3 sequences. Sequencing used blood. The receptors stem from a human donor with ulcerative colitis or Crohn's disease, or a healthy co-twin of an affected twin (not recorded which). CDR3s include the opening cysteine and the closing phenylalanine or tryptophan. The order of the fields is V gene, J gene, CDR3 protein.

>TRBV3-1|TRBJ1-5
CASSQVRGGQPQHF
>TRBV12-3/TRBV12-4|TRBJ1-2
CASGLGENYGYTF
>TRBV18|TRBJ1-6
CASSSIDSSYNSPLHF
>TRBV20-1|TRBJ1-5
CSARVRGWYSNQPQHF
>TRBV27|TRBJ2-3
CASTNGGPMSDTQYF
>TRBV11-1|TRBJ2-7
CASSLAVGNLRGPSYEQYF
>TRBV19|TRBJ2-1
CASKEWDGTGYFSYNEQFF
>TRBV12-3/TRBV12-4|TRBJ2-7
CATARGYEQYF
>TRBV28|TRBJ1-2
CASSTGTAYYGYTF
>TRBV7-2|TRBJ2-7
CASSFTGQINYEQYF
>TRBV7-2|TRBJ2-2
CASSLGGYTGELFF